This T cell receptor (beta chain) derives from a study of blood T cells in healthy people across ages. The authors ran a second PCR of about 6 to 11 cycles using a sample-barcoded 5' primer and a J-beta primer mix. Researchers report that a template-switch adaptor with 12 random nucleotides tagged each cDNA molecule. TCRdb reanalysed the 5' RACE reads using MiXCR and keeps one entry per CDR3 protein. This table has around 800,000 distinct CDR3 sequences, 55% to 65% appearing once. The study's findings and limits: Nothing was known about donor CMV status, and this possibly confounded expanded clonotype changes. The study found TCR beta diversity correlated strongly with naive T cell percentage.

In this sample, this clonotype turned up a few times. The antigen remains unidentified. Isolation per sample recovered at least 7 million PBMCs. The CDR3 covers 14 residues. V was pared by 3 bases and J by 6 bases, with 9 bases between. V gene TRBV12-3 or TRBV12-4 combines with J gene TRBJ1-6, with a tentative D call TRBD1 (6 bases). This TCR came from a man younger than 45 in good health. Sequencing was done on a sample of blood. The CDR3 reads CASSLAQGNSPLHF. Here the CDR3 DNA reads TGTGCCAGCAGTTTGGCACAGGGTAATTCACCCCTCCACTTT.